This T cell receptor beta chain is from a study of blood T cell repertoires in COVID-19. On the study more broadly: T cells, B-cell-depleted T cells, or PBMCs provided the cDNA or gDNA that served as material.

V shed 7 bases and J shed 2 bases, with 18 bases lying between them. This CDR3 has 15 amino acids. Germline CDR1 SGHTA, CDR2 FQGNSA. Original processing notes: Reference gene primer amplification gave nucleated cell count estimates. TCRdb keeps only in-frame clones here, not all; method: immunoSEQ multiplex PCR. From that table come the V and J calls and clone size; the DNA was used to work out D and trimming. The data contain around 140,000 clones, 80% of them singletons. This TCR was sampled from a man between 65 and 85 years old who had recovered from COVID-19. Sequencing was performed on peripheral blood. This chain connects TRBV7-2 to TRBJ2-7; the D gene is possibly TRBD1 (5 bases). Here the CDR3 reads CASKQAGPTTYEQYF. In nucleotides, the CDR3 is TGTGCCAGCAAACAGGCAGGGCCAACTACCTACGAGCAGTACTTC.